These T cell receptor beta chains were read from a single sample in a study of blood T cell repertoires in COVID-19. The data were produced by immunoSEQ multiplex PCR, yet TCRdb's version contains in-frame clones alone and is incomplete. The sample has roughly 250,000 clones, 81% seen once. The sample comprised peripheral blood. The receptors were gathered from a woman aged 55-69 years with active or convalescent COVID-19. CDR3s include the opening cysteine and the closing phenylalanine or tryptophan. D genes are given only for firm matches. Not all rows give a size; the values are once, few, many and, for expanded clones, a class.

abundance	j_gene	v_gene	d_gene	CDR3nt	CDR3aa
few	TRBJ2-7	TRBV20-1	TRBD2	TGCAGTGCTAGTGCTAGCGGGGGTTACGAGCAGTACTTC	CSASASGGYEQYF
NA	TRBJ2-1	TRBV4-1	TRBD1	TGCGCCAGCAGCCCCGCCCGGACAGGATCCTACAATGAGCAGTTCTTC	CASSPARTGSYNEQFF
NA	TRBJ2-6	TRBV7-2	NA	TGTGCCAGCAGCCCCCTACGGGCCAACGTCCTGACTTTC	CASSPLRANVLTF
NA	TRBJ2-3	TRBV7-3	TRBD1	TGTGCCAGCAGCCCAGGGACAGTGAGTTCTAGCACAGATACGCAGTATTTT	CASSPGTVSSSTDTQYF
NA	TRBJ2-1	TRBV6-5	NA	TGTGCCAGCACTTCAGGGGTCTACAATGAGCAGTTCTTC	CASTSGVYNEQFF
once	TRBJ2-3	TRBV7-2	NA	TGTGCCAGCAGCTTACTCACCAGGGGCCACACAGATACGCAGTATTTT	CASSLLTRGHTDTQYF
NA	TRBJ2-7	TRBV2	TRBD2	TGTGCCAGCAGTGAGCCGAGTAGCGGGGGGGCCAAGTCCTACGAGCAGTACTTC	CASSEPSSGGAKSYEQYF
NA	TRBJ1-5	TRBV5-5	NA	TGTGCCAGCAGCTCTCAGGTCCTCAATCAGCCCCAGCATTTT	CASSSQVLNQPQHF
NA	TRBJ1-1	TRBV3-1/TRBV3-2	NA	TGTGCCAGCAGCCAACAGGGCCGCGCTGAAGCTTTCTTT	CASSQQGRAEAFF
NA	TRBJ1-1	TRBV6-2/TRBV6-3	NA	TGTGCCAGCAGTTACCGCCTTGACCAGGGGTTCACTGAAGCTTTCTTT	CASSYRLDQGFTEAFF
NA	TRBJ2-5	TRBV3-1/TRBV3-2	NA	TGTGCCAGCAGCCTGGAGGGCCCCCAAGAGACCCAGTACTTC	CASSLEGPQETQYF
NA	TRBJ2-7	TRBV18	NA	TGTGCCAGCTCACCCGTTACCTACGAGCAGTACTTC	CASSPVTYEQYF
NA	TRBJ1-4	TRBV12-3/TRBV12-4	NA	TGTGCCAGCAGGCGTACTGAAAAACTGTTTTTT	CASRRTEKLFF
NA	TRBJ2-5	TRBV5-4	NA	TGTGCCAGCAGCCAGCGGACGGGCGGGATGGGAGAGACCCAGTACTTC	CASSQRTGGMGETQYF
NA	TRBJ1-1	TRBV5-6	NA	TGTGCCAGCAGCCTTTGGCCCGACAGATACACTGAAGCTTTCTTT	CASSLWPDRYTEAFF
few	TRBJ1-2	TRBV28	TRBD1	TGTGCCAGCAGTGGGACAGGGGGTAGAGGAGCCTATGGCTACACCTTC	CASSGTGGRGAYGYTF
NA	TRBJ1-1	TRBV6-5	NA	TGTGCCAGCAGTTACCCCGGAGGGAGGGGGAACACTGAAGCTTTCTTT	CASSYPGGRGNTEAFF
NA	TRBJ1-1	TRBV9	NA	TGTGCCAGCAGCGCTTACCAGGGGACTGAAGCTTTCTTT	CASSAYQGTEAFF
NA	TRBJ2-1	TRBV10-2	NA	TGCGCCAGCAGTCTTCCCGGGACATCATTCTACAATGAGCAGTTCTTC	CASSLPGTSFYNEQFF
NA	TRBJ1-4	TRBV2	NA	TGTGCCAGCAGTGAAGCACCTACAACAGGCCCAAATGAAAAACTGTTTTTT	CASSEAPTTGPNEKLFF
NA	TRBJ1-4	TRBV13	NA	TGTGCCAGCAGCCCTCTAGGGGCCGACGAAAAACTGTTTTTT	CASSPLGADEKLFF
NA	TRBJ1-3	TRBV11-2	TRBD1	TGTGCCAGCAGGGGACTTCCTTACAGGGGGCAAGACACCATATATTTT	CASRGLPYRGQDTIYF
NA	TRBJ2-3	TRBV5-1	TRBD2	TGCGCCAGCAGCTGGGGAACTAGCGGGGGGGCCACAGATACGCAGTATTTT	CASSWGTSGGATDTQYF
NA	TRBJ1-2	TRBV27	NA	TGTGCCAGCAGTTTAAAGCCCGACTATGGCTACACCTTC	CASSLKPDYGYTF
NA	TRBJ2-5	TRBV11-2	NA	TGTGCCAGCAGCTTGTCAGGGGGGCGGGAGACCCAGTACTTC	CASSLSGGRETQYF
NA	TRBJ2-2	TRBV6-2/TRBV6-3	NA	NA	CASSHRVHRGAVFWRNYTGELFF
NA	TRBJ2-7	TRBV19	TRBD2	TGTGCCAGTAGGGGTCCAGGCGGGAGCTCCTACGAGCAGTACTTC	CASRGPGGSSYEQYF
NA	TRBJ2-1	TRBV28	TRBD2	TGTGCCAGCAGTCCCCTCGGGGGAGCGGGGGGGGCAGTCTACAATGAGCAGTTCTTC	CASSPLGGAGGAVYNEQFF
NA	TRBJ2-1	TRBV6-2/TRBV6-3	NA	TGTGCCAGCAGCTCGGGGTCATACAATGAGCAGTTCTTC	CASSSGSYNEQFF
NA	TRBJ1-1	TRBV14	TRBD1	TGTGCCAGCAGCCACACACAGGGGGTAACTGAAGCTTTCTTT	CASSHTQGVTEAFF
NA	TRBJ1-2	TRBV4-3	TRBD1	TGCGCCAGCAGCCTTCGGACAGGCTTCACTAGAGGCTACACCTTC	CASSLRTGFTRGYTF
NA	TRBJ1-1	TRBV29-1	NA	TGCAGCGTTGAATCCGGCTCGGAGGGAGCTTTCTTT	CSVESGSEGAFF